The source of this TCR beta chain is a study of PD-1 blockade in classical Hodgkin lymphoma. Findings and caveats of the study: CD4+ TCR diversity, unlike CD8+, rose significantly by C4D1. Baseline diversity in complete responders resembled that of newly diagnosed patients. Relapsed/refractory patients reportedly had lower baseline diversity than newly diagnosed patients.

V was cut by 0 bases and J by 5 bases, with 10 bases left in between. Germline CDR1 is KGHSH and CDR2 is LQKENI. There are 14 residues in the CDR3. No patient escaped relapse after autologous stem cell transplantation, and brentuximab vedotin exposure varied. Here immunoSEQ multiplex PCR was the method, and the copy in TCRdb shows in-frame clones only, minus some. The sample holds approximately 15,000 clones, more than 75% seen once. This clone was found once. Its specificity is not known. This TCR derives from a human donor with classical Hodgkin lymphoma. This chain uses TRBV18 with TRBJ2-5; D gene uncertain. This sample comprised peripheral blood mononuclear cells (PBMCs), obtained at baseline. The CDR3 spells CASSPPLPLETQYF. Here the CDR3 DNA reads TGTGCCAGCTCACCACCGCTTCCCCTGGAGACCCAGTACTTC. The entire variable domain, with the rest obtained from reference TRBV18 and TRBJ2-5, is as follows: NAGVMQNPRHLVRRRGQEARLRCSPMKGHSHVYWYRQLPEEGLKFMVYLQKENIIDESGMPKERFSAEFPKEGPSILRIQQVVRGDSAAYFCASSPPLPLETQYFGPGTRLLVL.